Below, 25 T cell receptor beta chains from the same sample are listed, as sequenced in a study of early T cells in non-severe SARS-CoV-2 infection. Each CDR3 protein is one row after TCRdb ran MiXCR on the 5' RACE reads. The sample carries 80,000 or so distinct CDR3 sequences, more than 12% recorded once. Sequencing input: whole blood. These receptors came from an adult who was a healthcare worker with PCR-confirmed SARS-CoV-2 infection or an uninfected control (not recorded which).

This clonotype was observed a handful of times. This chain links TRBV12-3 or TRBV12-4 with TRBJ2-5, with unresolved D. With 3 bases removed from V and 2 bases from J, the gap between germline ends came to 7 bases. The CDR3 contains 13 residues. The CDR3 protein is CASSFYEQETQYF. The DNA of the CDR3 is TGTGCCAGCAGTTTCTACGAACAAGAGACCCAGTACTTC.

This chain links TRBV7-9 with TRBJ2-1; D call uncertain. CDR1 is SEHNR and CDR2 is FQNEAQ in the germline V gene (reference sequence). CDR3 length: 13 residues. The V end lost 1 base, the J end lost 7 bases, and 8 bases lay between the germline ends. The CDR3 DNA is TGTGCCAGCAGCTTAGTGTATGGGAATGAGCAGTTCTTC. Protein: CASSLVYGNEQFF.

This clonotype was picked up many times. The CDR3 here is CASSLGWATDTQYF. DNA for the CDR3: TGTGCCAGCAGCTTGGGATGGGCGACAGATACGCAGTATTTT. The chain joins TRBV11-2 to TRBJ2-3; D gene ambiguous. CDR1 SGHAT and CDR2 FQNNGV come from the germline V gene. V lost 3 bases and J lost 3, with 10 bases in between. CDR3 length equals 14 residues.

At least ten counts were recorded for this clonotype. In DNA, the CDR3 is TGTGCCAGCAGCTTGGGTCCGCTAACAAACACTGAAGCTTTCTTT. Translated, it gives CASSLGPLTNTEAFF. V gene TRBV5-5 combines with J gene TRBJ1-1; no firm D call. V was trimmed by 0 bases and J by 2 bases, leaving 11 bases between them. CDR3 length: 15 amino acids. Germline CDR1 and CDR2: SGHKS and YYEKEE (reference sequence).

At least ten counts were recorded for this clonotype. The chain uses TRBV5-1 and TRBJ2-2, with a weak D call TRBD2 (5 bases). The germline CDR1 and CDR2 sequences are SGHRS and YFSETQ. The CDR3 covers 16 residues. The V end lost 0 bases, the J end lost 2 bases, and 11 bases lay between the germline ends. The CDR3 reads CASSLDGRTNTGELFF. The CDR3 DNA follows: TGCGCCAGCAGCTTGGATGGGAGAACAAACACCGGGGAGCTGTTTTTT.

In this sample, this clonotype turned up many times. The gene calls are TRBV5-1 and TRBJ2-1; D perhaps matches TRBD2 (5 bases). Trimming left V 0 bases short and J 9 bases short, with 19 bases between. The length of the CDR3 is 16 residues. Germline CDR1 reads SGHRS; CDR2 reads YFSETQ. CDR3 loop: CASSLGGAGATSEQFF. The CDR3 coding sequence is TGCGCCAGCAGCTTGGGAGGCGCGGGCGCTACATCTGAGCAGTTCTTC.

This clonotype was recorded a few times. The rearrangement joins TRBV5-1 to TRBJ2-7; D gene uncertain. The germline V and J ends were trimmed by 0 bases and 6 bases, with 13 bases remaining between them. Germline V lookup: CDR1 SGHRS, CDR2 YFSETQ. The CDR3 runs to 14 residues. The CDR3 coding sequence is TGCGCCAGCAGCTTGGCCCGAGCCCCTCTCGAGCAGTACTTC. Amino acids: CASSLARAPLEQYF.

This clonotype was seen more than once but under ten times. V gene TRBV3-1 combines with J gene TRBJ2-1, with D tentatively TRBD1 or TRBD2 (5 bases each). Per germline, CDR1 LGHDT and CDR2 YNNKEL (reference sequence). The CDR3 is 14 amino acids. V was shortened by 4 bases and J by 5 bases, with 12 bases between the two germline ends. The CDR3 DNA sequence: TGTGCCAGCAGCCCGGGGCCCGGGCACAATGAGCAGTTCTTC. This codes for CASSPGPGHNEQFF.

This clonotype was seen at least ten times. The chain is built from TRBV5-1 and TRBJ2-7; D could derive from TRBD1 or TRBD2 (5 bases each). Trimming cost V 7 bases and J 6 bases, with 20 bases left between them. In germline, CDR1 is SGHRS, CDR2 YFSETQ. There are 14 residues in the CDR3. The CDR3 DNA reads as TGCGCCAGCGGGGAGACGGGGACGAGGAGCGAGCAGTACTTC. Translation: CASGETGTRSEQYF.

This clonotype was observed at least ten times. CDR3 sequence reads: CASMERGRQETQYF. Written as DNA, the CDR3 is TGCGCCAGCATGGAAAGGGGCCGCCAAGAGACCCAGTACTTC. V is TRBV10-2 and J is TRBJ2-5, with D maybe TRBD1 (5 bases). V dropped 7 bases and J dropped 1 base, with 13 bases sitting between them. CDR1 is WSHSY and CDR2 is SAAADI in the germline V gene. The CDR3 is made up of 14 amino acids.

This clonotype appeared many times. As DNA, the CDR3 is TGTGCCAGCTCACCACAGAATTCGGACACTGAAGCTTTCTTT. Protein: CASSPQNSDTEAFF. V usage is TRBV18 and J usage is TRBJ1-1; D uncertain. Between the trimmed V and J ends, which lost 1 base and 3 bases, there was a span of 9 bases. This CDR3 has 14 residues. Germline CDR1 reads KGHSH; CDR2 reads LQKENI.

The chain has TRBV6-2 or TRBV6-3 and TRBJ1-5, with D hard to call. The ends were cut back, 0 bases at V and 4 bases at J, with 7 bases in the middle. The CDR3 spans 14 residues. Germline V gene sequence: CDR1 MNHEY, CDR2 SVGEGT. CDR3 residues: CASSYSVGNQPQHF. The CDR3 nucleotides read TGTGCCAGCAGTTACTCGGTAGGGAATCAGCCCCAGCATTTT.

This clonotype occurred many times. In DNA form, the CDR3 reads TGTGCCAGCAGCCAAGATTTCGGGGCGCGGGGGACCCAGTACTTC. This encodes CASSQDFGARGTQYF. The rearrangement uses TRBV3-1 and TRBJ2-5, with D possibly matching TRBD2 (6 bases). V was cut by 0 bases and J by 7 bases, with 15 bases left in between. Germline CDR1 LGHDT, CDR2 YNNKEL (reference sequence). The CDR3 totals 15 residues.

The V gene is TRBV10-2, the J gene TRBJ2-3; perhaps TRBD1 as D (5 bases). CDR1 WSHSY and CDR2 SAAADI come from the germline V gene. There are 13 residues in the CDR3. Trimming took 5 bases from V and 3 from J, leaving 9 bases between them. The DNA of the CDR3 is TGCGCCAGCAGTAGGGGTGCAACAGATACGCAGTATTTT. This codes for CASSRGATDTQYF.

This clonotype occurred many times. The chain combines TRBV10-1 with TRBJ2-1, with TRBD2 matching over 8 bases. V lost 2 bases to trimming and J lost 5 bases; unmatched junction nucleotides: 17. Germline V gene lookup returns CDR1 WNHNN and CDR2 SYGVQD (reference sequence). The CDR3 contains 19 residues. CDR3 nucleotides: TGCGCCAGCAGTGAGAGAATCGAGCGGGGGCCTCTGGGGAACAATGAGCAGTTCTTC. Its translation: CASSERIERGPLGNNEQFF.

This chain connects TRBV23-1 to TRBJ2-5, with D perhaps TRBD1 (6 bases). TRBV23-1 is flagged as an ORF with uncertain function. The length of the CDR3 is 16 residues. Trimming pared 7 bases from V and 4 bases from J, leaving 22 bases between. CDR3 region: CASKGSGLRGGETQYF. Here the CDR3 DNA reads TGCGCCAGCAAGGGATCTGGACTCCGAGGGGGAGAGACCCAGTACTTC.

The V and J genes are TRBV5-6 and TRBJ1-4; a possible D gene is TRBD1 (5 bases). This CDR3 has 16 residues. Trimming shortened V by 3 bases and J by 2 bases, and 14 bases separated the two germline ends. Germline values: CDR1 SGHDT, CDR2 YYEEEE. The DNA of the CDR3 is TGTGCCAGCAGCTCGACCCCAGGGTCCACTAATGAAAAACTGTTTTTT. Translated: CASSSTPGSTNEKLFF.

This clonotype was counted between two and nine times. The chain is built from TRBV20-1 and TRBJ2-1; the D is unclear. Trimming stripped 1 base from V and 10 bases from J, with 20 bases between. There are 15 residues in the CDR3. Germline CDR1 DFQATT, CDR2 SNEGSKA (reference sequence). The chain's CDR3 is CSARVDQLGNTEQFF. CDR3 DNA sequence: TGCAGTGCTAGAGTAGACCAGTTGGGGAACACCGAGCAGTTCTTC.

This clonotype was seen a few times. The chain couples TRBV11-2 to TRBJ2-7; 9 nucleotides match TRBD2. V lost 5 bases to trimming and J lost 2 bases; unmatched junction nucleotides: 7. The length of the CDR3 is 15 residues. Germline lookup yields CDR1 SGHAT and CDR2 FQNNGV. CDR3: CASSITSGSTYEQYF. The CDR3 DNA is TGTGCCAGCAGCATCACTAGCGGGTCTACCTACGAGCAGTACTTC.

This clonotype showed up just a few times. The CDR3 loop reads CASSMQGPAGNGYTF. The CDR3 DNA reads TGTGCCAGTAGTATGCAGGGCCCTGCGGGGAATGGCTACACCTTC. The chain joins TRBV19 to TRBJ1-2, with D possibly being TRBD1 (5 bases). Trimming shortened V by 3 bases and J by 6 bases, and 17 bases separated the two germline ends. The CDR3 runs 15 residues. Per the germline V gene, CDR1 is LNHDA and CDR2 is SQIVND (reference sequence).

This clonotype was seen many times. The V gene is TRBV7-2, the J gene TRBJ1-2, with 7 bases matching TRBD1. Per germline, CDR1 SGHTA and CDR2 FQGNSA. The CDR3 has 15 residues. V lost 5 bases to trimming and J lost 1 base; unmatched junction nucleotides: 7. CDR3 DNA sequence: TGTGCCAGCAGCACGACAGGGTGGGGTAACTATGGCTACACCTTC. Translated, it gives CASSTTGWGNYGYTF.

The sample holds many counts of this clonotype. J is TRBJ1-1 and V is TRBV15; D may be TRBD1 (5 bases). From germline, CDR1 is LNHNV and CDR2 YYDKDF (reference sequence). V was cut by 1 base and J by 2 bases, with 26 bases left in between. The CDR3 is made up of 20 amino acids. CDR3 nucleotide sequence: TGTGCCACCAGCAGAGCTATATTAGTACCCCCCGGACAAATAAACACTGAAGCTTTCTTT. It translates to CATSRAILVPPGQINTEAFF.

V usage is TRBV11-1 and J usage is TRBJ2-5; D possibly corresponds to TRBD2 (5 bases). The ends were cut back, 1 base at V and 4 bases at J, with 13 bases in the middle. CDR3 length: 15 residues. The germline V gene encodes CDR1 SGHAT and CDR2 FQDESV (reference sequence). CDR3 sequence: CASSLGSSLRETQYF. DNA of the CDR3: TGTGCCAGCAGCTTAGGCTCTAGCTTACGAGAGACCCAGTACTTC.

This clonotype was seen more than once but under ten times. The chain couples TRBV18 to TRBJ1-5, with D unclear. From germline, CDR1 is KGHSH and CDR2 LQKENI. The CDR3 sequence is 14 residues long. V shed 0 bases and J shed 7 bases, with 10 bases lying between them. In nucleotides, the CDR3 is TGTGCCAGCTCACCACCGGGAGGTGGGCAGCCCCAGCATTTT. It specifies CASSPPGGGQPQHF.

This clonotype was recorded a few times. The chain joins TRBV28 to TRBJ2-1; the match to TRBD2 covers 11 bases. CDR1 MDHEN and CDR2 SYDVKM come from the germline V gene. The CDR3 runs to 16 residues. The trim removed 3 bases at V and 4 bases at J, leaving 5 bases unmatched. CDR3 region: CASSFLLAGGYNEQFF. CDR3 DNA sequence: TGTGCCAGCAGTTTCCTGCTAGCGGGGGGATACAATGAGCAGTTCTTC.